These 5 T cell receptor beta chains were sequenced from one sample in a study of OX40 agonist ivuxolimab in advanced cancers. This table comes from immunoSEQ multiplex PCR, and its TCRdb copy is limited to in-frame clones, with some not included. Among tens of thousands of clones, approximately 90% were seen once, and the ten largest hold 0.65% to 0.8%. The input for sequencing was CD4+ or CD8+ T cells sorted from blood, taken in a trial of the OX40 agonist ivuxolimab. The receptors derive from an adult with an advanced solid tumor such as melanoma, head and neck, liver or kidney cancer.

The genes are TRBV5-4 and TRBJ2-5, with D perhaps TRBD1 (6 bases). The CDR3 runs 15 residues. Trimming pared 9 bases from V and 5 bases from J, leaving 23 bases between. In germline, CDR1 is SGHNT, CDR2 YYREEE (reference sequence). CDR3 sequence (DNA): TGTGCCACGTTAATTACAGGGAAGGGGGAGGAGACCCAGTACTTC. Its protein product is CATLITGKGEETQYF. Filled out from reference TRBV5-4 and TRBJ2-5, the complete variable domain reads ETGVTQSPTHLIKTRGQQVTLRCSSQSGHNTVSWYQQALGQGPQFIFQYYREEENGRGNFPPRFSGLQFPNYSSELNVNALELDDSALYLCATLITGKGEETQYFGPGTRLLVL.

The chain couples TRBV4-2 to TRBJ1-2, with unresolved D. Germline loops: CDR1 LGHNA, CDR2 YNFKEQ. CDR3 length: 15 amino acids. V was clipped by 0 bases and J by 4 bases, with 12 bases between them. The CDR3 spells CASSQDRAGLYGYTF. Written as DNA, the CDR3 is TGTGCCAGCAGCCAAGATAGGGCCGGACTCTATGGCTACACCTTC.

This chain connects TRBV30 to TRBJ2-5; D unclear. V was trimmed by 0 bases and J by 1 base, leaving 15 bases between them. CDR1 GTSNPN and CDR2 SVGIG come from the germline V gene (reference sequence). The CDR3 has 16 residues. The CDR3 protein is CAWSVGYSPIQETQYF. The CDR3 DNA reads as TGTGCCTGGAGTGTGGGTTACAGCCCAATCCAAGAGACCCAGTACTTC.

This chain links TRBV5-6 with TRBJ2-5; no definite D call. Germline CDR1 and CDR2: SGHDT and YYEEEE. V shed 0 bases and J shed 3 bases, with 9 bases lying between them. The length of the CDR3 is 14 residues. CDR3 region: CASSLVPSEETQYF. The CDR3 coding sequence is TGTGCCAGCAGCTTGGTCCCCAGCGAAGAGACCCAGTACTTC.

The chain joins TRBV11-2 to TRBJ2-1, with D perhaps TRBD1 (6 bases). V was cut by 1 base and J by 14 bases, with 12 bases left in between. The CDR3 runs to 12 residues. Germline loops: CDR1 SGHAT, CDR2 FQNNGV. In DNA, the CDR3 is TGTGCCAGCAGCTTAGTTACAGGGTTGAAGTTCTTC. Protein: CASSLVTGLKFF.